This T cell receptor beta chain was documented in a study of cytomegalovirus exposure and HLA in healthy donors. Study-wide points: A later analysis appeared to link common viral pathogens to several of the most significant clusters.

Vbeta (60) and Jbeta (13) primers were used in the PCR. Study processing details: In a later analysis, some 80 million unique TCR beta chains included roughly 11 million shared by two or more donors. TCRdb's copy holds only in-frame clones and misses some; the assay was immunoSEQ multiplex PCR. The V and J calls and clone size were taken over from that table, and D and trimming were inferred from the DNA. The sample holds 100,000 or so clones; around 62% are singletons and the top ten take around 4%. In the case of this clone: Its antigen is not known.

The source is a young man in good health and CMV-seropositive. The specimen was PBMCs.

The CDR3 here is CASSAAVVTYEQYF. DNA of the CDR3: TGTGCCAGCAGTGCAGCGGTAGTAACCTACGAGCAGTACTTC. The rearrangement joins TRBV6-5 to TRBJ2-7; TRBD2 might be the D (5 bases). Trimming left V 5 bases short and J 2 bases short, with 13 bases between. This CDR3 region has 14 residues. The germline V gene has CDR1 MNHEY and CDR2 SVGAGI.